A single T cell receptor (beta chain) is shown here with its context. The sample holds other DNA sequences that translate to the same CDR3. From germline, CDR1 is SGHTA and CDR2 FQGNSA. This CDR3 region has 15 residues. J gave up 4 bases and V 1 base, and 7 bases lay outside the gene matches. These data belong to a study of blood T cell repertoires in COVID-19. Study context: Samples representing acute and convalescent COVID-19 were sourced from the United States, Italy and Spain. The analysed material was cDNA or gDNA that came from T cells, B-cell-depleted T cells, or PBMCs.

Seattle patients were enrolled while actively infected and followed longitudinally. Authors' analysis steps: Estimation of nucleated cell counts relied on the amplification of reference gene primers. Data came from immunoSEQ multiplex PCR; TCRdb stores just in-frame clones and leaves some out. V and J calls and clone size come straight from that table; D and trimming were deduced from the DNA. The sample has a few hundred thousand clones; nearly 90% are singletons. Input material: peripheral blood. The gene calls are TRBV7-2 and TRBJ2-7, with 7 nucleotides matching TRBD1. This receptor was obtained from an older woman with COVID-19, enrolled during active disease. The CDR3 DNA is TGTGCCAGCAGCTTAGGACAGGGTAGGTCGTACGAGCAGTACTTC. Translation gives CASSLGQGRSYEQYF.